This T cell receptor (beta chain) appears in the sequencing data of a study of T cell responses to AZD1222 COVID-19 vaccine. Study-wide points: Unmutated variant regions reportedly attract nearly half of all spike-specific TCRs. Every sample of the repertoires postdated the peak T cell response. An increase in Spike-specific TCR breadth and depth was observed after two AZD1222 doses. Baseline seropositives among AZD1222 recipients totaled only 5 to 7.

Germline lookup yields CDR1 LNHDA and CDR2 SQIVND (reference sequence). This CDR3 has 15 amino acids. The ends were cut back, 6 bases at V and 4 bases at J, with 16 bases in the middle. The sample holds one count of this clone. Its antigen is unknown. Data came from immunoSEQ multiplex PCR; TCRdb stores just in-frame clones and leaves some out. Of about 100,000 clones listed, around 86% are singletons. The V gene is TRBV19, the J gene TRBJ1-3; D remains unclear. The TCR sequence derives from an adult who received the MenACWY meningococcal vaccine as a control. Sequencing was performed on peripheral blood, taken 28 days after the second dose of the MenACWY control vaccine. CDR3 nucleotides: TGTGCCAGTAGCCAGCAGAGGGCCTCCGGAAACACCATATATTTT. Residues: CASSQQRASGNTIYF. The entire variable domain, with the rest obtained from reference TRBV19 and TRBJ1-3, is as follows: DGGITQSPKYLFRKEGQNVTLSCEQNLNHDAMYWYRQDPGQGLRLIYYSQIVNDFQKGDIAEGYSVSREKKESFPLTVTSAQKNPTAFYLCASSQQRASGNTIYFGEGSWLTVV.